The 7 T cell receptor beta chains below all came from one sample that was sequenced in a study of T cell responses to AZD1222 COVID-19 vaccine (dated by TCRdb to the early 2020s). The library relied on the immunoSEQ multiplex PCR assay. TCRdb provides this immuneACCESS table in a form limited to in-frame rearrangements. Some clones are lacking; in checked studies, under half of them reflect an unresolved V gene, and why the rest are absent is not known. Counted in this sample were about 120,000 clones; roughly nine tenths of them appeared once. The ten largest clones represent 2% to 3% of the sample. The time point label, read with the paper, signifies: baseline before first vaccination. Source: peripheral blood, taken on day 0 of AZD1222 vaccination. The receptors stem from an adult in good health.

V and J are TRBV4-1 and TRBJ1-1, with unresolved D. The CDR3 has 11 amino acids. V was shortened by 4 bases and J by 8 bases, with 8 bases between the two germline ends. Germline loops: CDR1 MGHRA, CDR2 YSYEKL. CDR3 nucleotides: TGCGCCAGCAGCCTCGGATACGAAGCTTTCTTT. Its protein is CASSLGYEAFF.

The CDR3 DNA reads TGTGCCAGCAGACCCTGGGGGACAGAGTACAATGAGCAGTTCTTC. Residues: CASRPWGTEYNEQFF. V and J are TRBV7-8 and TRBJ2-1, with 7 bases aligning to TRBD1. Germline loops: CDR1 SGHVS, CDR2 FQNEAQ. The CDR3 totals 15 residues. J lost 4 bases, V lost 6 bases, and 9 bases had no gene match.

The chain has TRBV5-1 and TRBJ1-1; tentative D call: TRBD1 (6 bases). V lost 2 bases to trimming and J lost 2 bases, with 10 bases between them. Germline V gene lookup returns CDR1 SGHRS and CDR2 YFSETQ. The CDR3 length is 14 residues. CDR3 residues: CASSLGGSNTEAFF. The DNA for the CDR3 is TGCGCCAGCAGCTTAGGGGGGTCAAACACTGAAGCTTTCTTT.

There are a few counts of this clone. The J gene is TRBJ1-4, the V gene TRBV5-1, with 12 positions matching TRBD1. The CDR3 runs 16 residues. V gave up 4 bases and J gave up 8 bases; unmatched junction bases: 9. CDR1 is SGHRS and CDR2 is YFSETQ in the germline V gene. The CDR3 DNA reads as TGCGCCAGCAGCCACGGGGACAGGGGGCTGGAAGAAAAACTGTTTTTT. This sequence encodes CASSHGDRGLEEKLFF. Full variable domain (rest looked up from reference TRBV5-1 and TRBJ1-4): KAGVTQTPRYLIKTRGQQVTLSCSPISGHRSVSWYQQTPGQGLQFLFEYFSETQRNKGNFPGRFSGRQFSNSRSEMNVSTLELGDSALYLCASSHGDRGLEEKLFFGSGTQLSVL.

V gene TRBV28 combines with J gene TRBJ2-7; 10 nucleotides line up with TRBD2. With 4 bases clipped from V and 4 bases from J, the junction kept 13 bases outside the gene matches. The germline gives CDR1 MDHEN, CDR2 SYDVKM. The CDR3 extends over 17 amino acids. This CDR3 is CASSSHAGTSDAYEQYF. The CDR3 coding sequence is TGTGCCAGCAGTTCACACGCCGGGACTAGCGATGCATACGAGCAGTACTTC.

V usage is TRBV24-1 and J usage is TRBJ1-2, with D perhaps matching TRBD1 (6 bases). Trimming removed 3 bases at V and 8 bases at J, with 18 bases between. CDR1 is KGHDR, CDR2 SFDVKD, per germline. This CDR3 has 15 amino acids. CDR3 in DNA: TGTGCCACCAGTGATCCCCGCGGGGGCTTGGGGGGCTACACCTTC. It yields the protein CATSDPRGGLGGYTF.

The chain links TRBV28 to TRBJ1-1; D ambiguous. Germline CDR1 reads MDHEN; CDR2 reads SYDVKM. The CDR3 extends over 15 amino acids. V lost 1 base, J lost 2 bases, and 11 bases lay in between. For the CDR3, the DNA is TGTGCCAGCAGTTTATCCTCCACCCCAAACACTGAAGCTTTCTTT. Translated: CASSLSSTPNTEAFF.